This TCR beta chain emerged from a study of T cells after posttransplantation cyclophosphamide. Study-wide results and caveats: Recipient CMV seropositivity and CMV reactivation strongly tracked TRB clonality. Later blood repertoires were often dominated by clones from the donor CD8+ memory compartment. Tissue-infiltrating T cells from skin or gut overlapped little with blood T cells.

Generated by immunoSEQ multiplex PCR, the TCRdb table keeps only in-frame clones and is missing some. In the table there are 42,000 or so clones, around 91% of which are singletons. Cyclophosphamide on days +3 and +4 followed busulfan-fludarabine conditioning and a marrow graft. In regard to this clone: The antigen is not known. At the DNA level, this CDR3 is encoded by other sequences in the same sample as well.

Germline loops: CDR1 ENHRY, CDR2 SYGVKD. The CDR3 is 14 amino acids. The V segment lost 11 bases and the J segment 7 bases; nucleotides outside the gene matches: 11. The receptor was isolated from a male patient aged 60-70 years who received an allogeneic stem cell transplant from a related donor and was CMV-positive. Certain T cells may be donor cells from the graft. The gene calls are TRBV10-3 and TRBJ1-6, with 7 positions matching TRBD1. Sample: PBMCs, taken 60 to 65 days after allogeneic stem cell transplant with posttransplant cyclophosphamide. The CDR3 bases are TGTGCCTCCCGACCAGGGACAGAAAATTCACCCCTCCACTTT. It codes for CASRPGTENSPLHF.